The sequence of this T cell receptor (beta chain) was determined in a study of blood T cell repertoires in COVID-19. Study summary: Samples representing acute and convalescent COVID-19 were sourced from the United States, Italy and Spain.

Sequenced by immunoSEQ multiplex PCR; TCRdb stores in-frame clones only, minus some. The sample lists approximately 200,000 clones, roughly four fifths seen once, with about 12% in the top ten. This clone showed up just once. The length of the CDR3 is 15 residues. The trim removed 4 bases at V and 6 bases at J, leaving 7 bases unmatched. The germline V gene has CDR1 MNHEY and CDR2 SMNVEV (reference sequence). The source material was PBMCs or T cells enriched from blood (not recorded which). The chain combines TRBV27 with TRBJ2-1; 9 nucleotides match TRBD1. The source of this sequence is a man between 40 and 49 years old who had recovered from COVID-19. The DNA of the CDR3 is TGTGCCAGCAGTTGGGGACAGGGTCAATCCAATGAGCAGTTCTTC. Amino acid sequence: CASSWGQGQSNEQFF.